Following are 25 T cell receptor beta chains from one sample sequenced in a study of cytomegalovirus exposure and HLA in healthy donors. 60 Vbeta and 13 Jbeta primers were used in PCR. Assay used: immunoSEQ multiplex PCR; TCRdb lists only in-frame clones, some missing. Among more than 95,000 clones listed, about 70% were seen once. The source material was PBMCs. The receptors were gathered from a female donor in good health and CMV-seropositive.

V usage is TRBV28 and J usage is TRBJ1-2, with 10 bases fitting TRBD1. There are 12 residues in the CDR3. V dropped 2 bases and J dropped 13; count of bases not matched to a gene: 4. The germline gives CDR1 MDHEN, CDR2 SYDVKM. The CDR3 loop is CASSLGDRGCTF. The CDR3 region has the DNA TGTGCCAGCAGTTTAGGGGACAGGGGATGCACCTTC.

The chain employs TRBV30 and TRBJ2-2, with 9 bases matching TRBD1. CDR3 length: 18 residues. J was trimmed by 0 bases and V by 5 bases; bases with no gene match: 13. CDR1 is GTSNPN and CDR2 is SVGIG in the germline V gene (reference sequence). The CDR3 here is CAWENRGRGSSNTGELFF. CDR3 sequence (DNA): TGTGCCTGGGAGAACAGGGGGCGTGGGTCGTCGAACACCGGGGAGCTGTTTTTT.

The sample holds one count of this clone. The V and J genes are TRBV25-1 and TRBJ2-5; D perhaps matches TRBD1 (6 bases). The CDR3 runs to 14 residues. In germline, CDR1 is MGHDK, CDR2 SYGVNS. V lost 5 bases, J lost 3 bases, and 13 bases lay in between. CDR3 coding DNA: TGTGCCAGCAGTCCTTGGACAGATAAAGAGACCCAGTACTTC. Residues: CASSPWTDKETQYF.

This chain links TRBV23-1 with TRBJ2-5, with 10 bases identical to TRBD1. TRBV23-1 is an open reading frame whose function is uncertain. The CDR3 sequence is 21 residues long. V shed 3 bases and J 0 bases; nucleotides not matched to a gene: 19. The CDR3 bases are TGCGCCAGCAGTCAGCCCGTGAATGGGACAGGGGTCCATCTGTACCAAGAGACCCAGTACTTC. Translating it yields CASSQPVNGTGVHLYQETQYF.

The chain combines TRBV5-4 with TRBJ2-1, with 14 bases identical to TRBD2. This CDR3 contains 17 residues. V dropped 0 bases and J dropped 9; count of bases not matched to a gene: 8. In germline, CDR1 is SGHNT, CDR2 YYREEE (reference sequence). This CDR3 is CASSLAGLAGAAGEQFF. The CDR3 coding sequence is TGTGCCAGCAGCTTGGCGGGACTAGCGGGAGCCGCTGGTGAGCAGTTCTTC.

This sequence joins TRBV2 and TRBJ1-1, with TRBD1 as a possible D gene (5 bases). The CDR3 is 16 amino acids. V was shortened by 4 bases and J by 11 bases, with 26 bases between the two germline ends. Germline lookup yields CDR1 SNHLY and CDR2 FYNNEI. This CDR3 is CASSGEPQELQRGAFF. CDR3 in DNA: TGTGCCAGCAGTGGGGAACCACAGGAACTCCAGCGGGGGGCTTTCTTT.

The CDR3 spells CASSLMGADKEGGYTF. The CDR3 DNA reads TGTGCCAGCAGCTTAATGGGGGCGGACAAAGAGGGTGGCTACACCTTC. This sequence joins TRBV7-9 and TRBJ1-2; weak D call: TRBD1 (6 bases). The germline CDR1 and CDR2 sequences are SEHNR and FQNEAQ (reference sequence). The CDR3 has 16 amino acids. Between the trimmed V and J ends, which lost 2 bases and 7 bases, there was a span of 20 bases.

The chain employs TRBV21-1 and TRBJ1-2; the table's TRBD1 call for D was not verified on the DNA. TRBV21-1 corresponds to a pseudogene. The CDR3 length is 14 residues. DNA of the CDR3: TGTGCCAGCCCCTTACCAGTGGGGCCATATGGCTACACCTTC. Amino acid sequence: CASPLPVGPYGYTF.

This clone occurred once. The chain is built from TRBV27 and TRBJ1-1, with 8 nucleotides matching TRBD1. V lost 5 bases and J lost 3; bases outside the gene matches: 5. The CDR3 is 14 amino acids. Germline CDR1 and CDR2: MNHEY and SMNVEV (reference sequence). In DNA form, the CDR3 reads TGTGCCAGCAGTGCCGGACAGGGTCACACTGAAGCTTTCTTT. It translates to CASSAGQGHTEAFF.

The chain links TRBV7-2 to TRBJ2-2, with D perhaps TRBD1 (5 bases). Germline V gives CDR1 SGHTA, CDR2 FQGNSA. CDR3 size: 14 residues. Trimming left V 5 bases short and J 4 bases short, with 11 bases between. This CDR3 is CASSLDQGTGELFF. In nucleotides, the CDR3 is TGTGCCAGCAGCCTAGACCAGGGCACCGGGGAGCTGTTTTTT.

This clone was recorded once. This chain joins TRBV4-1 and TRBJ1-5; no firm D call. V was pared by 1 base and J by 3 bases, with 16 bases between. The CDR3 is made up of 17 amino acids. Germline lookup yields CDR1 MGHRA and CDR2 YSYEKL. CDR3 amino acids: CASSQGSGPSYNQPQHF. CDR3 nucleotide sequence: TGCGCCAGCAGCCAAGGTTCAGGCCCGTCATACAATCAGCCCCAGCATTTT.

CDR3: CASSLREGLNNEQFF. As DNA, the CDR3 is TGTGCCAGCAGCTTAAGAGAGGGCTTAAACAATGAGCAGTTCTTC. The chain joins TRBV7-8 to TRBJ2-1; tentative D call: TRBD2 (5 bases). CDR3 length: 15 residues. Trimming left V 2 bases short and J 5 bases short, with 13 bases between. Germline loops: CDR1 SGHVS, CDR2 FQNEAQ.

The genes are TRBV7-2 and TRBJ2-7, with 8 bases lining up with TRBD2. Looked up from germline, CDR1 is SGHTA and CDR2 is FQGNSA. CDR3 length: 16 amino acids. The ends lost 5 bases at V and 0 bases at J; junction bases unmatched: 9. In nucleotides, the CDR3 is TGTGCCAGCAGCCTCGGGGGGGGCACCTCCTCCTACGAGCAGTACTTC. Protein sequence: CASSLGGGTSSYEQYF.

The chain couples TRBV2 to TRBJ1-6; D uncertain. CDR1 is SNHLY and CDR2 is FYNNEI in the germline V gene. The V end was cut by 8 bases, the J end by 8 bases, with 16 bases between. The CDR3 length is 14 residues. CDR3 bases: TGTGCCAGCCTTCCGGCCGGGTATGATTCACCCCTCCACTTT. Its translation: CASLPAGYDSPLHF.

CDR3 amino acids: CASSPDSNYGYTF. CDR3 bases: TGTGCCAGCAGCCCGGACAGTAACTATGGCTACACCTTC. The chain is built from TRBV7-2 and TRBJ1-2, with D possibly TRBD1 on 6 matching bases. The CDR3 is made up of 13 amino acids. Germline V gene sequence: CDR1 SGHTA, CDR2 FQGNSA. V lost 5 bases, J lost 1 base, and 8 bases lay in between. Drawing the rest from reference TRBV7-2 and TRBJ1-2, the complete variable domain is GAGVSQSPSNKVTEKGKDVELRCDPISGHTALYWYRQSLGQGLEFLIYFQGNSAPDKSGLPSDRFSAERTGGSVSTLTIQRTQQEDSAVYLCASSPDSNYGYTFGSGTRLTVV.

The chain's CDR3 is CASSQRTVFMNTEAFF. The CDR3 bases are TGTGCCAGCTCACAAAGGACAGTTTTCATGAACACTGAAGCTTTCTTT. V and J are TRBV18 and TRBJ1-1; the D gene is possibly TRBD1 (6 bases). V was trimmed by 4 bases and J by 0 bases, leaving 15 bases between them. The germline V gene encodes CDR1 KGHSH and CDR2 LQKENI. The CDR3 totals 16 residues. Together with reference TRBV18 and TRBJ1-1, the CDR3 gives the full variable domain: NAGVMQNPRHLVRRRGQEARLRCSPMKGHSHVYWYRQLPEEGLKFMVYLQKENIIDESGMPKERFSAEFPKEGPSILRIQQVVRGDSAAYFCASSQRTVFMNTEAFFGQGTRLTVV.

J is TRBJ1-2 and V is TRBV7-8; TRBD1 agrees at 9 bases. The J segment lost 7 bases and the V segment lost 5 bases, leaving 8 bases of the junction unmatched. The CDR3 runs 14 residues. CDR1 is SGHVS and CDR2 is FQNEAQ in the germline V gene. CDR3 residues: CASSPQGQGFGYTF. The DNA for the CDR3 is TGTGCCAGCAGCCCGCAAGGACAGGGGTTTGGCTACACCTTC.

This rearrangement joins TRBV6-1 to TRBJ2-7; D may be TRBD2 (6 bases). The CDR3 runs to 16 residues. The germline V and J ends were trimmed by 4 bases and 4 bases, with 20 bases remaining between them. Germline loops: CDR1 MNHNS, CDR2 SASEGT. The CDR3 protein is CASSARRGAIPYEQYF. The CDR3 DNA reads TGTGCCAGCAGTGCTCGGAGGGGCGCGATCCCTTACGAGCAGTACTTC.

The chain joins TRBV30 to TRBJ2-2; D gene ambiguous. The CDR3 length is 15 residues. Per the germline V gene, CDR1 is GTSNPN and CDR2 is SVGIG (reference sequence). The CDR3, as DNA: TGTGCGCTACCGCGGATGCCCGTGAACACCGGGGAGCTGTTTTTT. Protein sequence: CALPRMPVNTGELFF.

Turning to this clone: Sequence at one end of the junction differs from germline and may be a read error. This rearrangement joins TRBV7-2 to TRBJ2-1; 12 bases are a match to TRBD2. Germline assignment: CDR1 SGHTA and CDR2 FQGNSA. The CDR3 has 14 amino acids. The CDR3 loop reads CASSLAGGPDEQFF. The CDR3, as DNA: TGTGCCAGCAGCCTAGCGGGAGGGCCGGATGAGCAGTTCTTC.

The V gene is TRBV11-2, the J gene TRBJ2-2, with a weak D call TRBD1 (6 bases). The CDR3 has 16 residues. V was shortened by 8 bases and J by 0 bases, with 16 bases between the two germline ends. The V gene's germline CDR1 is SGHAT and CDR2 FQNNGV. This CDR3 reads CASPKGVLSNTGELFF. CDR3 coding DNA: TGTGCCAGCCCGAAGGGGGTCCTATCGAACACCGGGGAGCTGTTTTTT.

The genes are TRBV4-3 and TRBJ2-3, with 12 bases aligning to TRBD2. CDR3 length: 19 amino acids. The J segment lost 2 bases and the V segment lost 4 bases, leaving 13 bases of the junction unmatched. The germline V gene has CDR1 LGHNA and CDR2 YSLEER. In DNA, the CDR3 is TGCGCCAGCAGCCGCCTCACCCGCTCTAGCGGGAGGGACACAGATACGCAGTATTTT. Translated: CASSRLTRSSGRDTDTQYF.

The chain recombines TRBV2 with TRBJ1-3; D gene unclear. Germline CDR1 SNHLY, CDR2 FYNNEI. The V and J ends lost 9 bases and 0 bases respectively, with 9 bases between them. The CDR3 contains 13 residues. CDR3 protein: CASHISSGNTIYF. CDR3 nucleotide sequence: TGTGCCAGTCACATAAGCTCTGGAAACACCATATATTTT.

The chain has TRBV7-3 and TRBJ2-1, with TRBD2 matching over 11 bases. Trimming removed 2 bases from V and 8 bases from J; junction bases left unmatched: 8. The CDR3 totals 16 residues. The germline V gene encodes CDR1 SGHTA and CDR2 FQGTGA. CDR3 amino acids: CASSLGLAGGKDEQFF. CDR3 DNA sequence: TGTGCCAGCAGCTTAGGCCTAGCGGGGGGTAAAGATGAGCAGTTCTTC.

This rearrangement joins TRBV2 to TRBJ2-1; 10 bases line up with TRBD2. V dropped 5 bases and J dropped 1; count of bases not matched to a gene: 2. The germline gives CDR1 SNHLY, CDR2 FYNNEI. The CDR3 is made up of 15 amino acids. The CDR3 DNA sequence: TGTGCCAGCAGTAGAGCGGGGGGGTCCTACAATGAGCAGTTCTTC. Amino acids: CASSRAGGSYNEQFF.